This T cell receptor (beta chain) is drawn from a study of blood T cell repertoires in COVID-19. The CDR3 runs 15 residues. Germline V gene lookup returns CDR1 MNHEY and CDR2 SVGAGI. The V end lost 6 bases, the J end lost 2 bases, and 14 bases lay between the germline ends. Profiling relied on immunoSEQ multiplex PCR, and the TCRdb table lists in-frame clones only, not all of them. This sample has 150,000 to 170,000 clones, with roughly 85% found just once. Sequences were obtained from peripheral blood. The chain couples TRBV6-5 to TRBJ1-5, with D unresolved. This receptor was identified in an older woman with COVID-19, enrolled during active disease. The CDR3, as DNA: TGTGCCAGCAGCCGTCGAGGGCTTGGCAATCAGCCCCAGCATTTT. It is translated as CASSRRGLGNQPQHF.